This passage covers 3 T cell receptor beta chains from one sample sequenced in a study of T cell responses to AZD1222 COVID-19 vaccine. Sequenced by immunoSEQ multiplex PCR; TCRdb stores in-frame clones only, minus some. The table has around 180,000 clones, roughly 94% seen once; the top ten hold roughly 1.5%. The material sequenced was peripheral blood, taken 28 days after the second AZD1222 dose. Source of these receptors: an adult who received the AZD1222 COVID-19 vaccine.

The genes are TRBV2 and TRBJ1-5; 7 bases align to TRBD1. CDR1 is SNHLY, CDR2 FYNNEI, per germline. V trimming: 7 bases; J trimming: 5 bases; junction bases outside the gene matches: 8. The CDR3 totals 14 residues. For the CDR3, the DNA is TGTGCCAGCACCAATAGACAGGGACATCAGCCCCAGCATTTT. It specifies CASTNRQGHQPQHF.

This clone showed up just once. The chain has TRBV7-8 and TRBJ1-6; D is perhaps TRBD1 (6 bases). Between the trimmed V and J ends, which lost 2 bases and 10 bases, there was a span of 15 bases. This CDR3 contains 15 residues. From germline, CDR1 is SGHVS and CDR2 FQNEAQ. CDR3 nucleotide sequence: TGTGCCAGCAGCTTATCGATGGGGGGCCTGTCACCCCTCCACTTT. Translating it yields CASSLSMGGLSPLHF.

V and J are TRBV7-3 and TRBJ2-1; TRBD1 agrees at 11 bases. CDR3 length: 15 residues. Germline CDR1 and CDR2: SGHTA and FQGTGA. The V and J ends lost 3 bases and 4 bases, in that order; junction bases with no gene match: 2. Here the CDR3 reads CASSFGTGGYNEQFF. CDR3 DNA sequence: TGTGCCAGCAGCTTCGGGACAGGGGGGTACAATGAGCAGTTCTTC.